This section outlines one T cell receptor beta chain sequence together with its context. The data stem from a study of blood T cell repertoires in COVID-19. Whole-study context: Acute and convalescent COVID-19 samples came from the United States, Italy and Spain.

Sequencing was performed with immunoSEQ multiplex PCR; in TCRdb, only in-frame clones are kept and a portion is missing. The sample lists around 340,000 clones; approximately 86% were seen once. V was pared by 7 bases and J by 6 bases, with 9 bases of the junction left unmatched. Looked up from germline, CDR1 is MNHEY and CDR2 is SVGAGI. This CDR3 is built from 15 residues. The receptor was derived from a middle-aged woman with acute COVID-19. This chain joins TRBV6-5 and TRBJ1-5; TRBD1 aligns across 10 bases. Source material: PBMCs or T cells enriched from blood (not recorded which). CDR3 amino acids: CASNPLDRGIQPQHF. The CDR3 coding sequence is TGTGCCAGCAATCCCCTGGACAGGGGGATTCAGCCCCAGCATTTT.